This T cell receptor (beta chain) was profiled in a study of blood T cell repertoires in COVID-19. Background on the study: PBMCs, B-cell-depleted T cells, or T cells were the source of the cDNA or gDNA that made up the material.

The V gene lost 8 bases and the J gene lost 0 bases, with 11 bases spanning the gap. Germline V CDR1 and CDR2: MNHEY, SVGAGI. This CDR3 region has 14 residues. Sequenced by immunoSEQ multiplex PCR; TCRdb stores in-frame clones only, minus some. The sample shows more than 110,000 clones, approximately 84% of them seen only once. This clonotype originated in a woman aged 60-75 years with acute or convalescent COVID-19. The sequenced material came from peripheral blood. The chain joins TRBV6-5 to TRBJ2-1; tentatively, D is TRBD1 (6 bases). CDR3 nucleotide sequence: TGTGCCAGCGCTCAGGGGCGCTCCTACAATGAGCAGTTCTTC. It translates to CASAQGRSYNEQFF.